The present TCR beta chain was sequenced within a study of shared clonotypes between healthy human individuals. The study, taken as a whole, reports: Around 5.4% of naive CD4 clonotypes were common to four donors.

Assay: immunoSEQ multiplex PCR; the TCRdb copy retains only in-frame clones and omits some. The table lists roughly 2.2 million clones, more than 80% of them singletons. A note on this clone: The target antigen is unknown.

The CDR3 is 14 amino acids. After removal of 9 bases from V and 4 bases from J, the junction contained 12 bases not matched to a gene. Germline values: CDR1 MNHEY, CDR2 SMNVEV (reference sequence). The sequenced sample was naive CD4+ T cells from PBMCs. Subset defined: CD45RA+ positively selected. The TCR sequence derives from a man in his late teens or twenties in good health. Some clones in this sample may be carry-over from other donors' samples. The V call is TRBV27, the J call TRBJ2-7; TRBD1 aligns across 7 bases. In DNA, the CDR3 is TGTGCCAGTTGGGGAAGGGACAGCCTTTACGAGCAGTACTTC. Protein sequence: CASWGRDSLYEQYF.